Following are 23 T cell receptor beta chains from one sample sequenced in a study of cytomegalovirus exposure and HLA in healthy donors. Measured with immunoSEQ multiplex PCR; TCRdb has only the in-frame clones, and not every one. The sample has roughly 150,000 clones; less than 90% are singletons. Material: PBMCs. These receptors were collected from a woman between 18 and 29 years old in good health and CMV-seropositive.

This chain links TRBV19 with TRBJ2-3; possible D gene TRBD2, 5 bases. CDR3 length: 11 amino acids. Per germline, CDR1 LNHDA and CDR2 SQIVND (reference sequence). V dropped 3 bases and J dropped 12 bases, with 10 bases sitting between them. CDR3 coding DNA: TGTGCCAGTAGTATGTCTCGGGAACAGTATTTT. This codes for CASSMSREQYF.

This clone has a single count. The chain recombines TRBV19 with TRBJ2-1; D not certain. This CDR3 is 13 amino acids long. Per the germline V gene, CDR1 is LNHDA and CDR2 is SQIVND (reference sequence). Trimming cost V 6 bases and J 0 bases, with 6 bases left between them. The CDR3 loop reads CASSPSSYNEQFF. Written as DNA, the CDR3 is TGTGCCAGTAGCCCCAGCTCCTACAATGAGCAGTTCTTC.

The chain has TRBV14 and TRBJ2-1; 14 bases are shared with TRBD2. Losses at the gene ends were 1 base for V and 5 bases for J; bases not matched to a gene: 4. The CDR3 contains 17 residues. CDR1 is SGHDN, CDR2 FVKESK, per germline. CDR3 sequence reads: CASSQGLAGGPHNEQFF. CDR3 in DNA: TGTGCCAGCAGCCAAGGACTAGCGGGAGGGCCCCACAATGAGCAGTTCTTC.

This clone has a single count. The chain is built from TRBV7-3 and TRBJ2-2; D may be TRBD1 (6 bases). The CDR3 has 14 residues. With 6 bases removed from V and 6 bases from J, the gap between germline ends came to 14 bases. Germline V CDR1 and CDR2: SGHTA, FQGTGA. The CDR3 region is CASRHTGSPGELFF. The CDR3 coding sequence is TGTGCCAGCAGACATACAGGGTCCCCCGGGGAGCTGTTTTTT.

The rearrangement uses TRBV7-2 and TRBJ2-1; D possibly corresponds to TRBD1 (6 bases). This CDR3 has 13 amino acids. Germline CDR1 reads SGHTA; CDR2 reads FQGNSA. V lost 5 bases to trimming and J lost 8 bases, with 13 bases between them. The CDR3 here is CASSTTGLHEQFF. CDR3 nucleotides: TGTGCCAGCAGCACCACAGGGCTCCATGAGCAGTTCTTC.

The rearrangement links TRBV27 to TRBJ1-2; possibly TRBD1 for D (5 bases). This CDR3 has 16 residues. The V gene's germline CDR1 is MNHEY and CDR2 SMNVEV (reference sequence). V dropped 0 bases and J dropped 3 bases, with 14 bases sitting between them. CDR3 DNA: TGTGCCAGCAGTTTATCTTGGACAAGGGCCCACTATGGCTACACCTTC. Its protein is CASSLSWTRAHYGYTF.

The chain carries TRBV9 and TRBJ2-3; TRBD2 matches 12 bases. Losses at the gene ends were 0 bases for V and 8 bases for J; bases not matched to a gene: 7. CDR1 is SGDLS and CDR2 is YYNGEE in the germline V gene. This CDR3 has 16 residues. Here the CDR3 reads CASSVVPSGREGTQYF. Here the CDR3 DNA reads TGTGCCAGCAGCGTAGTACCTAGCGGGAGGGAGGGTACGCAGTATTTT.

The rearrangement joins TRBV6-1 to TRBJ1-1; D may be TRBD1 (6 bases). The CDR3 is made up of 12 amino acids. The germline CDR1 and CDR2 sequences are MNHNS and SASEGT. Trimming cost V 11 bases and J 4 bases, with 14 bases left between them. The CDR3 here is CAGGGLGTEAFF. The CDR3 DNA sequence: TGTGCCGGGGGGGGGCTAGGCACTGAAGCTTTCTTT.

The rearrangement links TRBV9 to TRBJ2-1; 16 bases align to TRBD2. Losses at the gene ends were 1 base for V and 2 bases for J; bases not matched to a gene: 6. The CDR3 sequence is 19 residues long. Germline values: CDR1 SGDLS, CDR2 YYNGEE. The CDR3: CASSVFGTSGRDTYNEQFF. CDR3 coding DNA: TGTGCCAGCAGCGTATTCGGGACTAGCGGGAGGGATACCTACAATGAGCAGTTCTTC.

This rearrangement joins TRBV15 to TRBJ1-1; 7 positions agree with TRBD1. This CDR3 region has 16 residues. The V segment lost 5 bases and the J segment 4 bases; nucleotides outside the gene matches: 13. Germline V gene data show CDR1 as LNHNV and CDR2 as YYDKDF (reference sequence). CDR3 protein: CATSPPRKGAPTEAFF. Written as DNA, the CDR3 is TGTGCCACCAGCCCTCCTAGGAAGGGGGCGCCCACTGAAGCTTTCTTT.

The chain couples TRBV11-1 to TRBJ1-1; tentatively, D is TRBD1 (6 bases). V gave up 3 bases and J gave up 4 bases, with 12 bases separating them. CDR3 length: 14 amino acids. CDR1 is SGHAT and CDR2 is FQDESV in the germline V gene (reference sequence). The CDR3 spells CASSLWGPGTEAFF. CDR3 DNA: TGTGCCAGCAGCTTGTGGGGGCCAGGCACTGAAGCTTTCTTT.

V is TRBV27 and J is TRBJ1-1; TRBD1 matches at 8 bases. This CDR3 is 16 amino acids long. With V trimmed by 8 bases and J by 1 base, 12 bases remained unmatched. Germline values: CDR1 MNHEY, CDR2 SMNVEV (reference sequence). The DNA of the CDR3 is TGTGCCAGCCCCTTCCCCGAACAGGGGGGGAACACTGAAGCTTTCTTT. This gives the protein CASPFPEQGGNTEAFF.

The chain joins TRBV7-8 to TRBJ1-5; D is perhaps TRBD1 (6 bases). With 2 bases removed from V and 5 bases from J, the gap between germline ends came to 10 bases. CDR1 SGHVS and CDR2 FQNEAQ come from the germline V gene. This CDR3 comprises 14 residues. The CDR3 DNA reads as TGTGCCAGCAGCTTAAGGGGGTCGGATCAGCCCCAGCATTTT. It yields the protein CASSLRGSDQPQHF.

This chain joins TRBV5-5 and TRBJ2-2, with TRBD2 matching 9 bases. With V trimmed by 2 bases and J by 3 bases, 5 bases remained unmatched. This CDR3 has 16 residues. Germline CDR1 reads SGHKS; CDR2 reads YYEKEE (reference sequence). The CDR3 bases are TGTGCCAGCAGCTTTATAGCGGGAGTCGACACCGGGGAGCTGTTTTTT. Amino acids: CASSFIAGVDTGELFF.

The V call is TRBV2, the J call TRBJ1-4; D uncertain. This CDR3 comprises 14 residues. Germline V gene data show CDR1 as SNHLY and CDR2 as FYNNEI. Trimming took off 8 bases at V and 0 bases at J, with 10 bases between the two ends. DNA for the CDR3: TGTGCCAGCCACGAGGGCGCAACTAATGAAAAACTGTTTTTT. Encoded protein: CASHEGATNEKLFF.

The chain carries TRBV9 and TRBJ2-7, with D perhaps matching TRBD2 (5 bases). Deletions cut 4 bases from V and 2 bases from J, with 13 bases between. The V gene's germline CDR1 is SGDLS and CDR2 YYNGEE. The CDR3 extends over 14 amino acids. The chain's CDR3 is CASSSDSLPYEQYF. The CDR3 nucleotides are TGTGCCAGCAGCTCGGACTCCCTCCCCTACGAGCAGTACTTC.

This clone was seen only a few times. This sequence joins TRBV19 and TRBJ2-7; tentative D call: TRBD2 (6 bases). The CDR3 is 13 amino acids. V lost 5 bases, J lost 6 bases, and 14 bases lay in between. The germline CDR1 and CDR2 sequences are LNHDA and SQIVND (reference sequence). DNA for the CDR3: TGTGCCAGTAGTTCAAGGGCTAGCGTCGAGCAGTACTTC. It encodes CASSSRASVEQYF. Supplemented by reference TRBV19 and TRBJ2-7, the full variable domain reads DGGITQSPKYLFRKEGQNVTLSCEQNLNHDAMYWYRQDPGQGLRLIYYSQIVNDFQKGDIAEGYSVSREKKESFPLTVTSAQKNPTAFYLCASSSRASVEQYFGPGTRLTVT.

The CDR3 DNA is TGTGCCAGCAGCCCCGGACTAGCGGGAGAGGCCTACAATGAGCAGTTCTTC. This gives the protein CASSPGLAGEAYNEQFF. The chain recombines TRBV13 with TRBJ2-1, with 13 bases lining up with TRBD2. Losses at the gene ends were 5 bases for V and 2 bases for J; bases not matched to a gene: 6. The CDR3 spans 17 residues. Germline CDR1 reads PRHDT; CDR2 reads FYEKMQ (reference sequence).

The CDR3 DNA reads as TGTGCCACCAGGGTTGTAGGTGGAAGCGACGAGCAGTACTTC. Protein sequence: CATRVVGGSDEQYF. V gene TRBV28 combines with J gene TRBJ2-7; tentative D call: TRBD1 (5 bases). V lost 10 bases, J lost 5 bases, and 21 bases lay in between. From germline, CDR1 is MDHEN and CDR2 SYDVKM. The CDR3 extends over 14 amino acids.

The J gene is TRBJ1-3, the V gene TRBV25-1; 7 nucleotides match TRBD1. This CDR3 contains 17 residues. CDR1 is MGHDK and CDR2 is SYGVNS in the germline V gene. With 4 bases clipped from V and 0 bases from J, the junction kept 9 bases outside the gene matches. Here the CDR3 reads CASSGPGTALSGNTIYF. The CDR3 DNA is TGTGCCAGCAGTGGACCCGGGACAGCACTCTCTGGAAACACCATATATTTT.

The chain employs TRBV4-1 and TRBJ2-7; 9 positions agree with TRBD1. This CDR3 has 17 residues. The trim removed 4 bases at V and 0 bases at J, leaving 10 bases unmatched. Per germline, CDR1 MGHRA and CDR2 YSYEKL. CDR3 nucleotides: TGCGCCAGCAGCCCCGGACAGGGGCCCCTGGGCTCCTACGAGCAGTACTTC. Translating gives CASSPGQGPLGSYEQYF.

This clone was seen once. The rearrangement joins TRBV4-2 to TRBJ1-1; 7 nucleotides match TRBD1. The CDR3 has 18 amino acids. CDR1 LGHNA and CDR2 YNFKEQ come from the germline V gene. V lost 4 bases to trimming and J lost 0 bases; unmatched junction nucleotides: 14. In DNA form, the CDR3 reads TGTGCCAGCAGCCCCCAGGGACAGACCCGTTTCATGAACACTGAAGCTTTCTTT. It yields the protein CASSPQGQTRFMNTEAFF.

CDR3 amino acids: CASSDPGISGNTIYF. The CDR3 DNA sequence: TGCGCCAGCAGTGATCCGGGGATCTCTGGAAACACCATATATTTT. The chain carries TRBV10-1 and TRBJ1-3; D call uncertain. CDR1 WNHNN and CDR2 SYGVQD come from the germline V gene (reference sequence). This CDR3 comprises 15 residues. The germline V and J ends were trimmed by 3 bases and 0 bases, with 9 bases remaining between them.